A selection of T cell receptor beta chains follows, all from one sample in a study of blood T cell repertoires in COVID-19. This table comes from immunoSEQ multiplex PCR, and its TCRdb copy is limited to in-frame clones, with some not included. The sample has 50,000 or so clones, 80% to 90% seen once. The sequencing input was peripheral blood. The receptors shown here come from a man aged 45-65 years with acute or convalescent COVID-19. The CDR3 runs from the conserved cysteine through the conserved F or W. Fields, in order: J gene, V gene, D gene, clone size, CDR3 DNA, CDR3 protein. D genes are given only for firm matches. Clone size, where shown, is once, few, many, or a class for clones that have expanded.

TRBJ2-5	TRBV14	.	.	TGTGCCAGCAGCCAAGAATGGCAGCTGAGGGAGACCCAGTACTTC	CASSQEWQLRETQYF
TRBJ1-3	TRBV19	.	.	TGTGCCAGTAGCCCCGCGGGCTCTGGAAACACCATATATTTT	CASSPAGSGNTIYF
TRBJ2-2	TRBV7-9	TRBD2	.	TGTGCCAGCAGCTTGGGACTAGACGCCGGGGAGCTGTTTTTT	CASSLGLDAGELFF
TRBJ2-1	TRBV6-2/TRBV6-3	TRBD1	.	TGTGCCAGCAGTCAGGACAGGGGGTACAATGAGCAGTTCTTC	CASSQDRGYNEQFF
TRBJ2-5	TRBV7-6	.	.	TGTGCCAGCAGCTTAGAGGAGGGGTGGGAGACCCAGTACTTC	CASSLEEGWETQYF
TRBJ2-5	TRBV4-1	TRBD2	once	TGCGCCAGCAGCCCCAGGGTAGCGGGGGGGCGGGAGACCCAGTACTTC	CASSPRVAGGRETQYF
TRBJ2-3	TRBV4-1	.	.	TGCGCCAGCAGCCAAGATTCCCTTGTAGGACTTACTAGCACAGATACGCAGTATTTT	CASSQDSLVGLTSTDTQYF
TRBJ1-6	TRBV20-1	TRBD1	.	TGCAGTGCTAGTACAGGGGTACAATCACCCCTCCACTTT	CSASTGVQSPLHF
TRBJ1-5	TRBV24-1	.	.	TGTGCCACCAGTGATTGGGGGGAGCATCAGCCCCAGCATTTT	CATSDWGEHQPQHF
TRBJ1-2	TRBV12-5	.	.	TGTGCTAGTGGTGCCCTGTACTTAGGGGCCGACTATGGCTACACCTTC	CASGALYLGADYGYTF
TRBJ2-2	TRBV5-1	TRBD1	.	TGCGCCAGCAGCGGGGACAGTCAGGGCACCGGGGAGCTGTTTTTT	CASSGDSQGTGELFF
TRBJ2-1	TRBV7-3	.	once	TGTGCCAGCAGCTTAACAGGGGTAAATGAGCAGTTCTTC	CASSLTGVNEQFF
TRBJ1-4	TRBV7-3	.	.	TGTGCCAGCAGCCCGACGGGTGCAACTAATGAAAAACTGTTTTTT	CASSPTGATNEKLFF
TRBJ2-2	TRBV27	TRBD1	.	TGTGCCAGCAGTCCGTCCGGGACAGGGAAGACCGGGGAGCTGTTTTTT	CASSPSGTGKTGELFF
TRBJ2-3	TRBV9	.	.	TGTGCCAGCAACAAGCGTACCAGCACAGATACGCAGTATTTT	CASNKRTSTDTQYF
TRBJ2-1	TRBV5-8	.	.	TGTGCCAGCAGCTTGTCAGGATCCTACAATGAGCAGTTCTTC	CASSLSGSYNEQFF
TRBJ2-7	TRBV28	TRBD2	.	TGTGCCATCTCTAGCGGGAGTCCCTACGAGCAGTACTTC	CAISSGSPYEQYF
TRBJ2-7	TRBV30	.	.	TGTGCCTGGGGTCCCAGGGGTAGCGGGCGACAGTACGAGCAGTACTTC	CAWGPRGSGRQYEQYF
TRBJ2-1	TRBV6-5	.	.	TGTGCCAGCAGTTACTCGGCAAGAGGGAATGAGCAGTTCTTC	CASSYSARGNEQFF
TRBJ2-5	TRBV5-1	TRBD2	.	TGCGCCAGCAGCTTTCGGGGGGGCCCGGAGACCCAGTACTTC	CASSFRGGPETQYF
TRBJ2-7	TRBV25-1	.	.	TGTGCCAGCATAAATTCGGGGGACCCTACCTACGAGCAGTACTTC	CASINSGDPTYEQYF
TRBJ1-5	TRBV6-1	TRBD1	.	TGTGCCAGCAGTGAGACAGGGGATCTCCAGCATTTT	CASSETGDLQHF
TRBJ1-5	TRBV28	.	.	TGTGCCAGCAGGGCAGGTTTTAATCAGCCCCAGCATTTT	CASRAGFNQPQHF
TRBJ2-7	TRBV7-9	TRBD1	few	TGTGCCAGCAGCCGCGGACAGGGAAATAACGAGCAGTACTTC	CASSRGQGNNEQYF
TRBJ2-3	TRBV3-1/TRBV3-2	.	.	TGTGCCAGCAGCTCAAAGCGGAGGGGCACAGATACGCAGTATTTT	CASSSKRRGTDTQYF
TRBJ2-2	TRBV5-1	.	once	TGCGCCAGCAGCGGACGGGACTTCCTGAACACCGGGGAGCTGTTTTTT	CASSGRDFLNTGELFF
TRBJ1-3	TRBV11-3	TRBD1	.	TGTGCCAGCAGCTCAACCGGGACAGTCGGAAACACCATATATTTT	CASSSTGTVGNTIYF
TRBJ2-1	TRBV5-1	TRBD1	.	TGCGCCAGCTTTCTCGGGGACAGGGATAGGAATGAGCAGTTCTTC	CASFLGDRDRNEQFF
TRBJ2-5	TRBV5-1	TRBD1	.	TGCGCCAGCAGCTCGGGGCCAGGGGGAGAGACCCAGTACTTC	CASSSGPGGETQYF
TRBJ2-7	TRBV24-1	.	.	TGTGCCACCAGTGATATCCCGAGCCCGGACTGTTACTACGAGCAGTACTTC	CATSDIPSPDCYYEQYF
TRBJ1-5	TRBV28	.	.	TGTGCCAGCAGTTGGGGCGGCAATCAGCCCCAGCATTTT	CASSWGGNQPQHF
TRBJ2-7	TRBV9	TRBD1	.	TGTGCCAGCAGCGAAAGCCCTAGGACAGGGGCGCGGGAGCAGTACTTC	CASSESPRTGAREQYF
TRBJ1-1	TRBV6-4	TRBD1	.	TGTGCCAGCAGCCCCAGGGGGGACACTGAAGCTTTCTTT	CASSPRGDTEAFF
TRBJ2-7	TRBV6-6	TRBD1	few	TGTGCCAGCAGTACCGGACAGGGAACCTACGAGCAGTACTTC	CASSTGQGTYEQYF
TRBJ1-2	TRBV7-3	.	.	TGTGCCAGCAGCTTGGGCCCGAAGGACTATGGCTACACCTTC	CASSLGPKDYGYTF
TRBJ1-6	TRBV9	.	.	TGTGCCAGCAGCGGTACAGGGATTAATTCACCCCTCCACTTT	CASSGTGINSPLHF
TRBJ2-7	TRBV11-2	.	.	TGTGCCAGCAGCTTAGACCCCTGGAGTGGGAGCGAGCAGTACTTC	CASSLDPWSGSEQYF
TRBJ2-5	TRBV19	.	.	TGTGCCAGTAGTATGGGGGGAGAGACCCAGTACTTC	CASSMGGETQYF
TRBJ1-5	TRBV29-1	.	.	TGCAGCGTTTATGAGGGAGGGAATCAGCCCCAGCATTTT	CSVYEGGNQPQHF
TRBJ1-6	TRBV7-3	.	.	TGTGCCAGCAGCTTGGAGAGTTACTCACCCCTCCACTTT	CASSLESYSPLHF
TRBJ1-2	TRBV7-3	TRBD1	few	TGTGCCAGCAGCTTAACGGGGACAGGGGACTATGGCTACACCTTC	CASSLTGTGDYGYTF
TRBJ2-7	TRBV19	TRBD2	.	TGTGCCAGTAGTATACACTCCGTGACTAGCGGGTACGAGCAGTACTTC	CASSIHSVTSGYEQYF
TRBJ2-1	TRBV19	.	.	TGTGCCAGTAGCCCCAGGGGGGACACTTGGGTTGAGCAGTTCTTC	CASSPRGDTWVEQFF
TRBJ2-6	TRBV5-4	.	.	TGTGCCAGCAGCTTGGATCCGGGTGGGGCCAACGTCCTGACTTTC	CASSLDPGGANVLTF
TRBJ2-3	TRBV19	TRBD2	.	TGTGCCAGTAGTATAACCATAGCGGGGGGCCGCTATACGCAGTATTTT	CASSITIAGGRYTQYF
TRBJ1-1	TRBV4-1	.	.	TGCGCCAGCAGCCGACAGTTGAACACTGAAGCTTTCTTT	CASSRQLNTEAFF
TRBJ1-2	TRBV2	.	.	TGTGCCAGCAGTGAAGCGCTTCTTGGATACAGCTATCCTAACTATGGCTACACCTTC	CASSEALLGYSYPNYGYTF
TRBJ2-7	TRBV21-1	.	.	TGTGCCAGCAGCTCTACAGGACTAGCGGAGCCCTACGAGCAGTACTTC	CASSSTGLAEPYEQYF
TRBJ2-5	TRBV3-1/TRBV3-2	.	.	TGTGCCAGCAGACGGACTGCCCAAGAGACCCAGTACTTC	CASRRTAQETQYF
TRBJ2-1	TRBV7-9	TRBD2	.	TGTGCCAGCAGCGTTAGCGGGGGGATCGATGAGCAGTTCTTC	CASSVSGGIDEQFF
TRBJ2-1	TRBV6-4	.	.	TGTGCCAGCAAGGTACAGGAGACGTACAATGAGCAGTTCTTC	CASKVQETYNEQFF
TRBJ1-5	TRBV4-2	TRBD1	few	TGTGCCAGCAGCCAATCCGGGACAGGATATAGCAATCAGCCCCAGCATTTT	CASSQSGTGYSNQPQHF
TRBJ2-1	TRBV12-3/TRBV12-4	.	.	TGTGCCAGCAGTAAACAGGGAATCAATGAGCAGTTCTTC	CASSKQGINEQFF